This T cell receptor (beta chain) stems from a study of patients and donors after allogeneic stem cell transplantation. V lost 5 bases, J lost 0 bases, and 13 bases lay in between. The CDR3 contains 15 residues. The sample holds a few counts of this clonotype. TCRdb fed the RT-PCR reads into MiXCR, producing one record per CDR3 protein. The sample carries a few hundred thousand distinct CDR3 sequences, around 40% recorded once. This chain joins TRBV12-3 or TRBV12-4 and TRBJ1-2, with D unclear. This TCR derives from a human donor who was either an allogeneic HSCT recipient or a stem cell or donor lymphocyte infusion donor (not recorded which). It is not recorded whose cells these are; they may come from a transplant donor. Sample: blood, either unsorted or a sorted T cell fraction (not recorded which). The CDR3 here is CASSENFSPNYGYTF. In DNA, the CDR3 is TGTGCCAGCAGTGAAAACTTCTCCCCTAACTATGGCTACACCTTC.